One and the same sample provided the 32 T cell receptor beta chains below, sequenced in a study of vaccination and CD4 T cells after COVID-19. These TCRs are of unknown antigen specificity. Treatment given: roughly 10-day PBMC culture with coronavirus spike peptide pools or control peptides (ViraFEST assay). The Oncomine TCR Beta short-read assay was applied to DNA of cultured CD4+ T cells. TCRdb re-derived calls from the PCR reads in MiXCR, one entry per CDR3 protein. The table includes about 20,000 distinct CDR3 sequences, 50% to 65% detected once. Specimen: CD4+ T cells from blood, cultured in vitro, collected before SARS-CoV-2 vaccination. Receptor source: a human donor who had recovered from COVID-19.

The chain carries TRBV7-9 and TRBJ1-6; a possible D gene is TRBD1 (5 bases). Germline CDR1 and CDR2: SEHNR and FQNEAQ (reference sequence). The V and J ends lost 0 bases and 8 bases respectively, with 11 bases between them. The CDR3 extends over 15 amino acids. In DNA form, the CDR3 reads TGTGCCAGCAGCTTAGCAGGGGCCATAGATTCACCCCTCCACTTT. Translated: CASSLAGAIDSPLHF.

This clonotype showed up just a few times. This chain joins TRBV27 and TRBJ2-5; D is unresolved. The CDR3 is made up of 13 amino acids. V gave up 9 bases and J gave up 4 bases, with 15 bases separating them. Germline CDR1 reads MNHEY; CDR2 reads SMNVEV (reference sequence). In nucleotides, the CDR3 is TGTGCCAGTGCCGCCGTAAGAGGAGAGACCCAGTACTTC. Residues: CASAAVRGETQYF.

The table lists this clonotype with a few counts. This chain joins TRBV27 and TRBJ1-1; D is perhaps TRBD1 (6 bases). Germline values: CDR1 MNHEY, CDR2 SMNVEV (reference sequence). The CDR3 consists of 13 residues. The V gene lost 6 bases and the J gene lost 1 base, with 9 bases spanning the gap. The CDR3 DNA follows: TGTGCCAGCAGAAGAGGGGGGAACACTGAAGCTTTCTTT. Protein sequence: CASRRGGNTEAFF.

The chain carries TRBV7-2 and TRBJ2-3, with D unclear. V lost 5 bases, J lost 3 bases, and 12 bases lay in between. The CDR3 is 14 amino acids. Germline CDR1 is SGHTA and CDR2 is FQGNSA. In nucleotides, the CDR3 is TGTGCCAGCAGCGGAAGGGTTTTGACAGATACGCAGTATTTT. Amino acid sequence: CASSGRVLTDTQYF.

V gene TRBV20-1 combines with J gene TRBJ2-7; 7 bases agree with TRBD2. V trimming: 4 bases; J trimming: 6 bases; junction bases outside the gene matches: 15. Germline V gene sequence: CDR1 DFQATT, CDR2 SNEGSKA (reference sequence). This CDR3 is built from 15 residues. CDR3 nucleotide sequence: TGCAGTGCTAAAACGACTGCGTGGGAGCGGGGCGAGCAGTACTTC. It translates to CSAKTTAWERGEQYF.

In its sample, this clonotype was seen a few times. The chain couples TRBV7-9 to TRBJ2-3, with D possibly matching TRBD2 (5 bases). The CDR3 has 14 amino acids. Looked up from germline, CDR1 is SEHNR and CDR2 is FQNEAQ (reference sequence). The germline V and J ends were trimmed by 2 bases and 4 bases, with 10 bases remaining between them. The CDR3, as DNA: TGTGCCAGCAGCTTACGAGGGCGCCCAGATACGCAGTATTTT. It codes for CASSLRGRPDTQYF.

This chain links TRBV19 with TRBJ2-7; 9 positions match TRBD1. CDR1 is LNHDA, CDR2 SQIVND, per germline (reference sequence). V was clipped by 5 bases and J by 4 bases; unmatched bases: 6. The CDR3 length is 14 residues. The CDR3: CASSPGTGLYEQYF. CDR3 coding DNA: TGTGCCAGTAGTCCCGGGACAGGGTTGTACGAGCAGTACTTC.

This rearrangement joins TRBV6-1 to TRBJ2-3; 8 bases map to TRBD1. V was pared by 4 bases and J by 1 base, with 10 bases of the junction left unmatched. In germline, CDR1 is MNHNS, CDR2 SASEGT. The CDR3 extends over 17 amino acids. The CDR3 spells CASSVPDRERGTDTQYF. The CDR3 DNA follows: TGTGCCAGCAGTGTCCCGGACAGGGAGAGGGGCACAGATACGCAGTATTTT.

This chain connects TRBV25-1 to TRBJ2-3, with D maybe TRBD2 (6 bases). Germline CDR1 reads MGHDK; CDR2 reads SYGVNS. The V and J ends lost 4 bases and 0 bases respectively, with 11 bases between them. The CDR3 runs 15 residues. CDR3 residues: CASSGDFGSTDTQYF. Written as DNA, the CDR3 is TGTGCCAGCAGTGGGGACTTCGGTAGCACAGATACGCAGTATTTT.

This CDR3 is CSAPPNGGYEQYF. The CDR3 DNA sequence: TGCAGTGCTCCTCCTAACGGGGGATACGAGCAGTACTTC. The rearrangement links TRBV20-1 to TRBJ2-7; TRBD2 is a possible D gene (6 bases). V was shortened by 5 bases and J by 4 bases, with 15 bases between the two germline ends. The CDR3 totals 13 residues. Germline V gene lookup returns CDR1 DFQATT and CDR2 SNEGSKA (reference sequence).

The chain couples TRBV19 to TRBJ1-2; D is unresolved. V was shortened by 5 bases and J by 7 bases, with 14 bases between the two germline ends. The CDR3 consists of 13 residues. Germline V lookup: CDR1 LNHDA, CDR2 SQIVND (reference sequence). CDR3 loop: CASSLGSVSGYTF. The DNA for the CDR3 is TGTGCCAGTAGTCTTGGTAGTGTAAGTGGCTACACCTTC.

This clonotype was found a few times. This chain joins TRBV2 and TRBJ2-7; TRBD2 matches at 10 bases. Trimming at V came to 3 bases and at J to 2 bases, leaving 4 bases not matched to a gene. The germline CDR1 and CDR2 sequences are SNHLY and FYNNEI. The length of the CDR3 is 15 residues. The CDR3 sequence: CASSDRLAGAYEQYF. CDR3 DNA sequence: TGTGCCAGCAGTGATAGGCTAGCGGGAGCCTACGAGCAGTACTTC.

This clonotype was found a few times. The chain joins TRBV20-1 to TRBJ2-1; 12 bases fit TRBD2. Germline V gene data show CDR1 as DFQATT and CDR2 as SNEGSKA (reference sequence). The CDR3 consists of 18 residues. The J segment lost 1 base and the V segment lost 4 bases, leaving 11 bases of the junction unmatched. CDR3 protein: CSATLTSGRMISYNEQFF. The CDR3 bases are TGCAGTGCTACCCTGACTAGCGGGAGAATGATTTCCTACAATGAGCAGTTCTTC.

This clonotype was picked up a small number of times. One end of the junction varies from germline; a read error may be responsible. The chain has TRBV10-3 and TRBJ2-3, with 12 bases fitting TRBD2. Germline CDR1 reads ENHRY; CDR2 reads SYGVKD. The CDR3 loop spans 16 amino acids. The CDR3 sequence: CAISLKTSGSIDTQYF. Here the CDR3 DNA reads TGTGCCATCAGCCTCAAGACTAGCGGGAGCATAGATACGCAGTATTTT.

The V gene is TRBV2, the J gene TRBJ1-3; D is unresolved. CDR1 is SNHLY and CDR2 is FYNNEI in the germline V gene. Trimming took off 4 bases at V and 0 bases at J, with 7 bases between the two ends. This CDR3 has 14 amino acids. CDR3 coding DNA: TGTGCCAGCAGTGGCCAGAGCTCTGGAAACACCATATATTTT. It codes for CASSGQSSGNTIYF.

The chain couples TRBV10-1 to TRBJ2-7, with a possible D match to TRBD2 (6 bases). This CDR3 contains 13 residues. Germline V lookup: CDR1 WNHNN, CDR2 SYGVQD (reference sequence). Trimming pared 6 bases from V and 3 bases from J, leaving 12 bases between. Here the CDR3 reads CASSGRRVYEQYF. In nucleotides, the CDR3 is TGCGCCAGCAGCGGGAGACGGGTCTACGAGCAGTACTTC.

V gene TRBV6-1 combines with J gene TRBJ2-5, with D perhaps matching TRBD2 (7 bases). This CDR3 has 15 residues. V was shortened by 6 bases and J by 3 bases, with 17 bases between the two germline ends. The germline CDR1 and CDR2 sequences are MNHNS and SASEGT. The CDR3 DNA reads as TGTGCCAGCAGCGGGGGGCGCGCGGGAAAAGAGACCCAGTACTTC. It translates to CASSGGRAGKETQYF.

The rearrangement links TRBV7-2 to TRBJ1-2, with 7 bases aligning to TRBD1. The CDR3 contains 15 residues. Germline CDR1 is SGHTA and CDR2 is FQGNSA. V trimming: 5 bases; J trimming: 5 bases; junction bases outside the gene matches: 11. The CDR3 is CASSEDRASLYGYTF. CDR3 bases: TGTGCCAGCAGCGAAGACAGGGCTTCCCTTTATGGCTACACCTTC.

The CDR3 sequence is CASSYPRVLVAETQYF. In DNA, the CDR3 is TGTGCCAGCAGCTACCCTCGGGTCCTCGTCGCGGAGACCCAGTACTTC. The chain is built from TRBV7-8 and TRBJ2-5; D not certain. This CDR3 is built from 16 residues. The ends were cut back, 4 bases at V and 5 bases at J, with 20 bases in the middle. CDR1 is SGHVS and CDR2 is FQNEAQ in the germline V gene. The whole variable domain, filled in from reference TRBV7-8 and TRBJ2-5, reads GAGVSQSPRYKVAKRGQDVALRCDPISGHVSLFWYQQALGQGPEFLTYFQNEAQLDKSGLPSDRFFAERPEGSVSTLKIQRTQQEDSAVYLCASSYPRVLVAETQYFGPGTRLLVL.

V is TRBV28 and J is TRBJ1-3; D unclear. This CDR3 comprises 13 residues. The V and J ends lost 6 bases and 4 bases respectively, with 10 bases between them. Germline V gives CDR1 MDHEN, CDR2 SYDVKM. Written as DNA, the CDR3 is TGTGCCAGCAGCCTTAGGCCCGGAAACACCATATATTTT. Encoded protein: CASSLRPGNTIYF.

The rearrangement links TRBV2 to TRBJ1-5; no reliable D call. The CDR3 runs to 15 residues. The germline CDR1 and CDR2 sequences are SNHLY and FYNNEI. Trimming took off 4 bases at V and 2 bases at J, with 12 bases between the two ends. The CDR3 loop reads CASSAGGLGNQPQHF. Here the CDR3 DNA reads TGTGCCAGCAGTGCGGGCGGCCTCGGCAATCAGCCCCAGCATTTT.

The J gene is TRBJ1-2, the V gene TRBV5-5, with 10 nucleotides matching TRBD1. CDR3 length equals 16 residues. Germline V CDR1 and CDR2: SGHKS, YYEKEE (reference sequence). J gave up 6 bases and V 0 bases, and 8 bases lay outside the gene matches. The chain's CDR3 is CASSLARWDRGHGYTF. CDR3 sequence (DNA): TGTGCCAGCAGCTTGGCGCGTTGGGACAGGGGACATGGCTACACCTTC. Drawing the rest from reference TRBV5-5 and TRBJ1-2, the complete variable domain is DAGVTQSPTHLIKTRGQQVTLRCSPISGHKSVSWYQQVLGQGPQFIFQYYEKEERGRGNFPDRFSARQFPNYSSELNVNALLLGDSALYLCASSLARWDRGHGYTFGSGTRLTVV.

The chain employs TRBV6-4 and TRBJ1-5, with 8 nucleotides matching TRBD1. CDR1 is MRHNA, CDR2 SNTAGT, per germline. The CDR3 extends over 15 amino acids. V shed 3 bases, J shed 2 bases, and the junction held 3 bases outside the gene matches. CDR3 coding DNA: TGTGCCAGCAGTGAAAAGGACAGGGGCAATCAGCCCCAGCATTTT. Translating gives CASSEKDRGNQPQHF.

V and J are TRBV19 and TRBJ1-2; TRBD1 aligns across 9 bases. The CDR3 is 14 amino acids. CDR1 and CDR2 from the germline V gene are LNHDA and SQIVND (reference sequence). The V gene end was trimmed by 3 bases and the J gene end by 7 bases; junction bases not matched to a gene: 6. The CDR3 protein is CASSMGQGVSGYTF. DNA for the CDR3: TGTGCCAGTAGTATGGGACAGGGAGTGAGTGGCTACACCTTC.

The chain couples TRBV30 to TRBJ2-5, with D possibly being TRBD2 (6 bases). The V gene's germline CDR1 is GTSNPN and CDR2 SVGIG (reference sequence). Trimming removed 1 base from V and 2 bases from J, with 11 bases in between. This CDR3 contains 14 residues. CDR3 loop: CAWSEGLPQETQYF. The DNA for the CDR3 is TGTGCCTGGAGTGAGGGACTTCCTCAAGAGACCCAGTACTTC. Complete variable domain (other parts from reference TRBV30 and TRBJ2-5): SQTIHQWPATLVQPVGSPLSLECTVEGTSNPNLYWYRQAAGRGLQLLFYSVGIGQISSEVPQNLSASRPQDRQFILSSKKLLLSDSGFYLCAWSEGLPQETQYFGPGTRLLVL.

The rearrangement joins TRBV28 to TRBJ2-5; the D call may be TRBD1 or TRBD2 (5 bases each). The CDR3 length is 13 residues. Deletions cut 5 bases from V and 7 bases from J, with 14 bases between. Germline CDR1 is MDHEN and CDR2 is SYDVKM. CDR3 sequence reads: CASSRAPRGTQYF. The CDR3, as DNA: TGTGCCAGCAGTCGGGCCCCGAGGGGGACCCAGTACTTC. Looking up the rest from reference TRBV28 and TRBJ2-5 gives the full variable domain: DVKVTQSSRYLVKRTGEKVFLECVQDMDHENMFWYRQDPGLGLRLIYFSYDVKMKEKGDIPEGYSVSREKKERFSLILESASTNQTSMYLCASSRAPRGTQYFGPGTRLLVL.

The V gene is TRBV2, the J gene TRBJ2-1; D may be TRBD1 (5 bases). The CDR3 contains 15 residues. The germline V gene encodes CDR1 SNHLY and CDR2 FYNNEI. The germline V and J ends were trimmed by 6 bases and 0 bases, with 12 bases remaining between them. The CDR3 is CASRDSMSSYNEQFF. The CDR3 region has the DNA TGTGCCAGCAGAGACAGCATGAGCTCCTACAATGAGCAGTTCTTC.

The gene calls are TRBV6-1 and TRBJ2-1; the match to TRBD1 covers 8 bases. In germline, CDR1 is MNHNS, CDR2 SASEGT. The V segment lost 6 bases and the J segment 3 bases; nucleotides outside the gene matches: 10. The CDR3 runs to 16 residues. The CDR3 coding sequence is TGTGCCAGCAGGGCCAGGACAGGGCTTATCTACAATGAGCAGTTCTTC. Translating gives CASRARTGLIYNEQFF.

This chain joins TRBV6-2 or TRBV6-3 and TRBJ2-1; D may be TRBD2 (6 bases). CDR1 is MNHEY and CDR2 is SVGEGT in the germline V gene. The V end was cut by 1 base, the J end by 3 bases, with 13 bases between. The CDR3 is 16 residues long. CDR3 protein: CASSYLRGRLYNEQFF. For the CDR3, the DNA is TGTGCCAGCAGTTACTTGCGTGGGAGGCTCTACAATGAGCAGTTCTTC.

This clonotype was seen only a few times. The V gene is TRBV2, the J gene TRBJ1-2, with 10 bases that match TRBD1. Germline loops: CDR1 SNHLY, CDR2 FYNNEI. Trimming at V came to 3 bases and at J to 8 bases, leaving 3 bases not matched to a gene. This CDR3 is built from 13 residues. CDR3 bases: TGTGCCAGCAGTGATGGGACAGGGGTCGGCTACACCTTC. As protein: CASSDGTGVGYTF.

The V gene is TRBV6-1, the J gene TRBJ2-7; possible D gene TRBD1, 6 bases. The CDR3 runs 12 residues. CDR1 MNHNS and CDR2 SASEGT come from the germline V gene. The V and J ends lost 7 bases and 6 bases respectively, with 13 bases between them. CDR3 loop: CASNTGLGEQYF. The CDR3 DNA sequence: TGTGCCAGCAATACAGGGCTCGGCGAGCAGTACTTC.

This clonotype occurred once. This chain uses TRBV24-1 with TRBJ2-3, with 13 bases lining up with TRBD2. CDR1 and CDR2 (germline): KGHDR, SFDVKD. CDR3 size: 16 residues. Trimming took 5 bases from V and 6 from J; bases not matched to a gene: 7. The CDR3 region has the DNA TGTGCCACCAGTGGGACTAGCGGGAGTCCATGGGATACGCAGTATTTT. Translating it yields CATSGTSGSPWDTQYF.